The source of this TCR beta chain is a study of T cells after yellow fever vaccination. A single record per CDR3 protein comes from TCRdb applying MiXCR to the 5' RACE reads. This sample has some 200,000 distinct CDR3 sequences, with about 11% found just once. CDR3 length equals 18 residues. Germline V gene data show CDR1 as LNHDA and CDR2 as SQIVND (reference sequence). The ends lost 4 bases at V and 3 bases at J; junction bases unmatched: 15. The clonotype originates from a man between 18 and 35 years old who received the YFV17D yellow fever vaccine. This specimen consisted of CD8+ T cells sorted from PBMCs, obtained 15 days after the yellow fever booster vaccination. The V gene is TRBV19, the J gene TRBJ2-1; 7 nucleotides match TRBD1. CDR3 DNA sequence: TGTGCCAGTAGTAGCCTCAACAGGGGCCAGACCCTCTACAATGAGCAGTTCTTC. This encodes CASSSLNRGQTLYNEQFF.